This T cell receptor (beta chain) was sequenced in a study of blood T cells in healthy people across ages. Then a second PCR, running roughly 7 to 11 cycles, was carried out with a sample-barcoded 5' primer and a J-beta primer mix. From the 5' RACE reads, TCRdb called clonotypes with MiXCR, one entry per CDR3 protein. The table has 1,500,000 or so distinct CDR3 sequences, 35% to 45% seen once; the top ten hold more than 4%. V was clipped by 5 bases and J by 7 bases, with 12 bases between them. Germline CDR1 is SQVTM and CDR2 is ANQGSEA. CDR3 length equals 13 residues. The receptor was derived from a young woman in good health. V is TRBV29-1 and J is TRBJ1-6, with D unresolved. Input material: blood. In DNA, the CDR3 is TGCAGCGTTTATCCGAGAGAAAATTCACCCCTCCACTTT. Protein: CSVYPRENSPLHF. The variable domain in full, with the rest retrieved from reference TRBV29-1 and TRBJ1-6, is SAVISQKPSRDICQRGTSLTIQCQVDSQVTMMFWYRQQPGQSLTLIATANQGSEATYESGFVIDKFPISRPNLTFSTLTVSNMSPEDSSIYLCSVYPRENSPLHFGNGTRLTVT.